Sequencing of this TCR beta chain was carried out in a study of T cells in pancreatic ductal adenocarcinoma. Study-wide points: No significant tumor-blood clonality difference; means were about 0.1 and 0.065. Enrichment of CD45RO+ effector over naive T cells in tumors may bias clonality. Compared with tumor, blood showed more total productive templates and approximately 8-fold more clonotypes.

Sequenced by immunoSEQ multiplex PCR; TCRdb stores in-frame clones only, minus some. The sample carries over 90,000 clones, more than 90% recorded once. Notes on this clone: What it binds is unknown.

Selected pancreatic ductal adenocarcinoma patients had undergone surgery without neoadjuvant therapy. Germline V lookup: CDR1 SGDLS, CDR2 YYNGEE. The CDR3 consists of 14 residues. Trimming pared 3 bases from V and 9 bases from J, leaving 16 bases between. The rearrangement uses TRBV9 and TRBJ2-1; a weak D match, TRBD2 (6 bases). The sample consisted of PBMCs. The clonotype originates from a human donor with pancreatic ductal adenocarcinoma. CDR3 protein: CASSGGTRFSEQFF. The DNA for the CDR3 is TGTGCCAGCAGCGGCGGGACTCGGTTCAGTGAGCAGTTCTTC.